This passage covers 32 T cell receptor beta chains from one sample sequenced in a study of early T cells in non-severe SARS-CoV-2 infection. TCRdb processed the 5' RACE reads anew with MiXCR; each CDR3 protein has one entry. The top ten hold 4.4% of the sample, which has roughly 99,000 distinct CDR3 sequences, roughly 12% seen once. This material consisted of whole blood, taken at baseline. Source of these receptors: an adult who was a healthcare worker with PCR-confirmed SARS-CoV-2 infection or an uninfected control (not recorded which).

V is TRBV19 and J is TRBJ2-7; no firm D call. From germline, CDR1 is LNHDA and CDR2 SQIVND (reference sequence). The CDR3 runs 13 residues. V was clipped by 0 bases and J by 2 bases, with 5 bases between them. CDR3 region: CASSIDGAYEQYF. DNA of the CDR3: TGTGCCAGTAGTATAGACGGAGCCTACGAGCAGTACTTC.

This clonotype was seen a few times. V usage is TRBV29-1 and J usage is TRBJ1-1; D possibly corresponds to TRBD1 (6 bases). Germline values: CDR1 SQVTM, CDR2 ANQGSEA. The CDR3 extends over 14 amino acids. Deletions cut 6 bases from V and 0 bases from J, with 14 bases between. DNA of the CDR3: TGCAGCGTCCGGGACACATGGATGAACACTGAAGCTTTCTTT. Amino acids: CSVRDTWMNTEAFF.

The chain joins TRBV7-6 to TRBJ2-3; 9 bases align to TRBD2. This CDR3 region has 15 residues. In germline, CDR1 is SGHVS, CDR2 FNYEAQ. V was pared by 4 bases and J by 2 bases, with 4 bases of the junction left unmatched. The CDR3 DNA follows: TGTGCCAGCAGCTCTAGCGGGGTTTACACAGATACGCAGTATTTT. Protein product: CASSSSGVYTDTQYF. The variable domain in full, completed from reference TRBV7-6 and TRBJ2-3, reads GAGVSQSPRYKVTKRGQDVALRCDPISGHVSLYWYRQALGQGPEFLTYFNYEAQQDKSGLPNDRFSAERPEGSISTLTIQRTEQRDSAMYRCASSSSGVYTDTQYFGPGTRLTVL.

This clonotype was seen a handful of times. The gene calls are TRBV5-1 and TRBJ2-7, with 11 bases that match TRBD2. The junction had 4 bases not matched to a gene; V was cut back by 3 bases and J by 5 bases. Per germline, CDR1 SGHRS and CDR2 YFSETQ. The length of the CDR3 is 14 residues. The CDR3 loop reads CASSYGTSGNEQYF. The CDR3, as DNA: TGCGCCAGCAGCTATGGGACTAGCGGCAACGAGCAGTACTTC.

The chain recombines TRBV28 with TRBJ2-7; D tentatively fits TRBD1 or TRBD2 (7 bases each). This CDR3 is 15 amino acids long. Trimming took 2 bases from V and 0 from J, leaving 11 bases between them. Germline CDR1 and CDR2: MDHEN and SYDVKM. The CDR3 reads CASSLTGEGSYEQYF. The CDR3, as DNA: TGTGCCAGCAGTTTAACAGGGGAGGGCTCCTACGAGCAGTACTTC.

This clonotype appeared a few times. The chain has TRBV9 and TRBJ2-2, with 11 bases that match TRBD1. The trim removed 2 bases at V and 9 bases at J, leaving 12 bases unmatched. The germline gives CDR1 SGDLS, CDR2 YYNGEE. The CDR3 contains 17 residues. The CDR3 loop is CASSVTLGTGGNRELFF. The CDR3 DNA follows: TGTGCCAGCAGCGTTACCTTGGGGACAGGGGGGAACCGGGAGCTGTTTTTT.

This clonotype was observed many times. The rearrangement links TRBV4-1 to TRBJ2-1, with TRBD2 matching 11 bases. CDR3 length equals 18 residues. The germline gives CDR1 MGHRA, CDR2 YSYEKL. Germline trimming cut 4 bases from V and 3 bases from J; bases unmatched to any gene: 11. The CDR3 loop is CASSPGLAEQTYYNEQFF. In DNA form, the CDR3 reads TGCGCCAGCAGCCCGGGACTAGCGGAGCAGACTTACTACAATGAGCAGTTCTTC.

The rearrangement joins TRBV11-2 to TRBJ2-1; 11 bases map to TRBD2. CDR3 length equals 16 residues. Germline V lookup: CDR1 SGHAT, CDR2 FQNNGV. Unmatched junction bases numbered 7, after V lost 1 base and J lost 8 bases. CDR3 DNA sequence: TGTGCCAGCAGCTTAGGGCTAGCGGGGGGTACACATGAGCAGTTCTTC. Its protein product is CASSLGLAGGTHEQFF. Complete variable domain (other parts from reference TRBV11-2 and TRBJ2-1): EAGVAQSPRYKIIEKRQSVAFWCNPISGHATLYWYQQILGQGPKLLIQFQNNGVVDDSQLPKDRFSAERLKGVDSTLKIQPAKLEDSAVYLCASSLGLAGGTHEQFFGPGTRLTVL.

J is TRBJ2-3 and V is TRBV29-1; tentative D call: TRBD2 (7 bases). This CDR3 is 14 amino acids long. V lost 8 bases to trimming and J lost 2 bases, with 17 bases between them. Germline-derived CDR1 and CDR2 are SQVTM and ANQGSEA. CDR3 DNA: TGCAGCTTTCCCCAAGGGGGGGACACAGATACGCAGTATTTT. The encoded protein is CSFPQGGDTDTQYF.

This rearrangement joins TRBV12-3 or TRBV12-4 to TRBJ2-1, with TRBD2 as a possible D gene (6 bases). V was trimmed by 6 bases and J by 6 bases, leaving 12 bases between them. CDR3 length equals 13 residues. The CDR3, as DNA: TGTGCCAGCAGGTCGACCGGGGGCAATGAGCAGTTCTTC. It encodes CASRSTGGNEQFF.

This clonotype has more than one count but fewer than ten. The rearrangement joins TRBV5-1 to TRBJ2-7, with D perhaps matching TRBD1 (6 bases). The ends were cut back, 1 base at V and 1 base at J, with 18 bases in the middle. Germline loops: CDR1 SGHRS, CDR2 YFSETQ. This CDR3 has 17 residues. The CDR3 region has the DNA TGCGCCAGCAGCTTGCGGGGCAGGGGCTTCTCTTCCTACGAGCAGTACTTC. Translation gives CASSLRGRGFSSYEQYF.

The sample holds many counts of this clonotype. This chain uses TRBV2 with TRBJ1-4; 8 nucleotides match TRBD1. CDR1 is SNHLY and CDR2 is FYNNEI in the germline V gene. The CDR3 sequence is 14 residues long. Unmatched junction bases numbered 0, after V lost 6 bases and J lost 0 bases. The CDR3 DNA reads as TGTGCCAGCAGGGACAGGGCAACTAATGAAAAACTGTTTTTT. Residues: CASRDRATNEKLFF.

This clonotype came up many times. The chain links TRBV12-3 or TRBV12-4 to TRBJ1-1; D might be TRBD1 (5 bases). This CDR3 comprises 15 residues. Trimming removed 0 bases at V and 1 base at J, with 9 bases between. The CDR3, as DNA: TGTGCCAGCAGTTTAGCGGGAACAGGGAACACTGAAGCTTTCTTT. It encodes CASSLAGTGNTEAFF.

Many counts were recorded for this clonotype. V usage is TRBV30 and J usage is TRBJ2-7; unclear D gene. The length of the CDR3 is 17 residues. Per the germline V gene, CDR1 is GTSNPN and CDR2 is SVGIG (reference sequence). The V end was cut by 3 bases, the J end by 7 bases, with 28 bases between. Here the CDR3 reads CAWSPTPAGRISREQYF. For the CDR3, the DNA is TGTGCCTGGAGCCCAACCCCAGCAGGACGGATAAGTAGGGAGCAGTACTTC.

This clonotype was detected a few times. This CDR3 is CSAKQGETQYF. CDR3 nucleotide sequence: TGCAGCGCCAAACAGGGGGAGACCCAGTACTTC. The chain has TRBV29-1 and TRBJ2-5; 7 bases match TRBD1. With 7 bases clipped from V and 5 bases from J, the junction kept 4 bases outside the gene matches. This CDR3 spans 11 amino acids. Germline loops: CDR1 SQVTM, CDR2 ANQGSEA.

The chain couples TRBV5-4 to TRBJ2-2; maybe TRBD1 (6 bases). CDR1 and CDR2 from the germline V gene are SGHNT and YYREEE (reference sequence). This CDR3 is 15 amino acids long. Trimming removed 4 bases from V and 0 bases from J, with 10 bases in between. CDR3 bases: TGTGCCAGCAGCCCCCAGGGGCCGAACACCGGGGAGCTGTTTTTT. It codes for CASSPQGPNTGELFF. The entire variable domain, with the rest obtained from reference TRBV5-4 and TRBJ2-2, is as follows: ETGVTQSPTHLIKTRGQQVTLRCSSQSGHNTVSWYQQALGQGPQFIFQYYREEENGRGNFPPRFSGLQFPNYSSELNVNALELDDSALYLCASSPQGPNTGELFFGEGSRLTVL.

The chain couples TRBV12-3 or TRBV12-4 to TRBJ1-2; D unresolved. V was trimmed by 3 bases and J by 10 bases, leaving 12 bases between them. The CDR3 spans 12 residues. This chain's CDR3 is CASSFSDLNYTF. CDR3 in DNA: TGTGCCAGCAGTTTCAGTGACCTTAACTACACCTTC.

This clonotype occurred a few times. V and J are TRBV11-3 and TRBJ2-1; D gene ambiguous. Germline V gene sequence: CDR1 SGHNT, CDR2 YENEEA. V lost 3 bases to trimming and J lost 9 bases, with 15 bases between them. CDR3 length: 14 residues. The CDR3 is CASSFGGPSVEQFF. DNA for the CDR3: TGTGCCAGCAGCTTTGGTGGGCCCTCCGTTGAGCAGTTCTTC.

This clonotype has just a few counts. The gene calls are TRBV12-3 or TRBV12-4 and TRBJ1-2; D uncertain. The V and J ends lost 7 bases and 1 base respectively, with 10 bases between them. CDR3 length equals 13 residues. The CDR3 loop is CASTLDDNYGYTF. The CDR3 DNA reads TGTGCCAGCACCTTGGACGATAACTATGGCTACACCTTC.

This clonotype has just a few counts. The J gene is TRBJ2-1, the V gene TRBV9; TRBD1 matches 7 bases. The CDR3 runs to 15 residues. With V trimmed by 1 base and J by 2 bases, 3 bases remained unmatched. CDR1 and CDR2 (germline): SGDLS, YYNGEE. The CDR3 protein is CASSVLDRTYNEQFF. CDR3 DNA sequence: TGTGCCAGCAGCGTATTGGACAGGACCTACAATGAGCAGTTCTTC.

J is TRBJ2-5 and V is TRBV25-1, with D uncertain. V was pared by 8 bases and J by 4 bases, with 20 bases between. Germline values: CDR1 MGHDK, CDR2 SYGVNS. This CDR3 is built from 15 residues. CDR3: CASSLPQGWGETQYF. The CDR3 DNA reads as TGTGCCAGCTCCTTACCGCAAGGGTGGGGAGAGACCCAGTACTTC. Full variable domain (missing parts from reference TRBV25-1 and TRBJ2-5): EADIYQTPRYLVIGTGKKITLECSQTMGHDKMYWYQQDPGMELHLIHYSYGVNSTEKGDLSSESTVSRIRTEHFPLTLESARPSHTSQYLCASSLPQGWGETQYFGPGTRLLVL.

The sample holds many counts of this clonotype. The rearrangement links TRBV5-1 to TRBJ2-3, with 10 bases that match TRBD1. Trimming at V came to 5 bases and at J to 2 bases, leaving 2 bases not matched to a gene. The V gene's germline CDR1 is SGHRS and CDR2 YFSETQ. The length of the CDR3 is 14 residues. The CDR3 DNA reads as TGCGCCAGCAGAAGACAGGGGGCCACAGATACGCAGTATTTT. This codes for CASRRQGATDTQYF.

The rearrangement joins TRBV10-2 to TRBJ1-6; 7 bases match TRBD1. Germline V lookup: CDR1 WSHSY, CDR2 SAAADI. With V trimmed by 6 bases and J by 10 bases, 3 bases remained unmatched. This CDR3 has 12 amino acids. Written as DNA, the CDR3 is TGCGCCAGCAGGAAAGGGGGCTCACCCCTCCACTTT. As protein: CASRKGGSPLHF.

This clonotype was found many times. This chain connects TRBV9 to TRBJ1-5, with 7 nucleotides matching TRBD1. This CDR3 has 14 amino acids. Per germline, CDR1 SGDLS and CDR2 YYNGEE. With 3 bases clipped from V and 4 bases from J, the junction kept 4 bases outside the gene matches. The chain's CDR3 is CASSGGTENQPQHF. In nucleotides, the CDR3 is TGTGCCAGCAGCGGCGGGACAGAGAATCAGCCCCAGCATTTT.

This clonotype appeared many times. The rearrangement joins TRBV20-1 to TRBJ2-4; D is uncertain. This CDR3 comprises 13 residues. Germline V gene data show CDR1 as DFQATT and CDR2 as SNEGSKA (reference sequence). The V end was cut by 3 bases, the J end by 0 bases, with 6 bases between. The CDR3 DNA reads TGCAGTGCTAGGCCTCTAGCCAAAAACATTCAGTACTTC. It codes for CSARPLAKNIQYF.

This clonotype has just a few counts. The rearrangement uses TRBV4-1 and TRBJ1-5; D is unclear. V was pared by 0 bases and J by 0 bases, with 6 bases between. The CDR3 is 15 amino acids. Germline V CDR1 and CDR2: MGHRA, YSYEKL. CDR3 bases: TGCGCCAGCAGCCAAGAGATCTATAGCAATCAGCCCCAGCATTTT. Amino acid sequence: CASSQEIYSNQPQHF.

The CDR3 sequence is CASSLAGGPTEAFF. CDR3 nucleotide sequence: TGTGCCAGCAGTCTGGCAGGGGGTCCGACTGAAGCTTTCTTT. This rearrangement joins TRBV27 to TRBJ1-1; 7 bases map to TRBD1. The trim removed 5 bases at V and 5 bases at J, leaving 8 bases unmatched. CDR3 size: 14 residues. The germline V gene encodes CDR1 MNHEY and CDR2 SMNVEV (reference sequence).

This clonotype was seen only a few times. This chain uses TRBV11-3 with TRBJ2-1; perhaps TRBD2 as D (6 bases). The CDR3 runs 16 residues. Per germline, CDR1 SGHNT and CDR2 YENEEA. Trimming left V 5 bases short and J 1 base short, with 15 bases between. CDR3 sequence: CASSPPGSGSYNEQFF. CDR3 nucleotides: TGTGCCAGCAGCCCGCCGGGTAGCGGTTCCTACAATGAGCAGTTCTTC.

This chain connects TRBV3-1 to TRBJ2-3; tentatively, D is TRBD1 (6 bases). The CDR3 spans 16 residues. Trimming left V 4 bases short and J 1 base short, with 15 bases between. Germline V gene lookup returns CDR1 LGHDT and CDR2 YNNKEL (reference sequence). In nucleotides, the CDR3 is TGTGCCAGCAGCCGACGTTCGACAGGCCGCACAGATACGCAGTATTTT. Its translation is CASSRRSTGRTDTQYF.

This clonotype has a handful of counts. The CDR3 reads CASSSRGERLAGEVVPSETQYF. The CDR3, as DNA: TGTGCCAGCAGCAGCCGCGGGGAGAGACTAGCGGGAGAAGTCGTACCTTCGGAGACCCAGTACTTC. V usage is TRBV11-2 and J usage is TRBJ2-5; the match to TRBD2 covers 12 bases. Germline trimming cut 5 bases from V and 5 bases from J; bases unmatched to any gene: 27. Germline CDR1 and CDR2: SGHAT and FQNNGV. The CDR3 covers 22 residues. Drawing the rest from reference TRBV11-2 and TRBJ2-5, the complete variable domain is EAGVAQSPRYKIIEKRQSVAFWCNPISGHATLYWYQQILGQGPKLLIQFQNNGVVDDSQLPKDRFSAERLKGVDSTLKIQPAKLEDSAVYLCASSSRGERLAGEVVPSETQYFGPGTRLLVL.

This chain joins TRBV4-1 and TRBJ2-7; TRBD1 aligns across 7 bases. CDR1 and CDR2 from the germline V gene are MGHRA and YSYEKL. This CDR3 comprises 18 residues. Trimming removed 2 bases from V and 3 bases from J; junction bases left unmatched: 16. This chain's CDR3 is CASSQKPSSGTDNYEQYF. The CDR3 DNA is TGCGCCAGCAGCCAAAAGCCATCTTCCGGGACAGATAACTACGAGCAGTACTTC.

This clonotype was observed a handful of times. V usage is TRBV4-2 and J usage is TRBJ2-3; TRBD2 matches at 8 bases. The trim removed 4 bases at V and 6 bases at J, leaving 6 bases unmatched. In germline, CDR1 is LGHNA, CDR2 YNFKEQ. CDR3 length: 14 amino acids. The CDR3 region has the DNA TGTGCCAGCAGCCCGACTAGCGCCGGGGATACGCAGTATTTT. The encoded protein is CASSPTSAGDTQYF.